A selection of T cell receptor beta chains follows, all from one sample in a study of long-term antiretroviral therapy in people with HIV. TCRdb keeps only in-frame clones here, not all; method: immunoSEQ multiplex PCR. The sample holds 9,000 to 15,000 clones; about 70% are singletons and the top ten take more than 10%. The material was unsorted PBMCs, obtained approximately 3.1 years before starting antiretroviral therapy. The receptors were sampled from a middle-aged man with HIV. CDR3s include the opening cysteine and the closing phenylalanine or tryptophan.

>TRBV7-3
CASSLGAGGGETQYF
>TRBV4-3
CASSQDGTQRYF
>TRBV29-1
CSVNYADTQYF
>TRBV7-3
CASSDGLAGNSYEQYF
>TRBV5-6
CASSLFPGHSSGNTIYF
>TRBV15
CATSTSGTSWTETQYF
>TRBV7-9
CASSLDSGTVDSNQPQHF
>TRBV28
CASRAGDSGYTF
>TRBV29-1
CSVEEGSIGNTEAFF
>TRBV10-3
CAISVSGLNTEAFF
>TRBV11-1
CASSLGPRVSGELFF
>TRBV5-6
CASSLVGTPRTDTQYF
>TRBV19
CATSARFSGRVVEEQFF